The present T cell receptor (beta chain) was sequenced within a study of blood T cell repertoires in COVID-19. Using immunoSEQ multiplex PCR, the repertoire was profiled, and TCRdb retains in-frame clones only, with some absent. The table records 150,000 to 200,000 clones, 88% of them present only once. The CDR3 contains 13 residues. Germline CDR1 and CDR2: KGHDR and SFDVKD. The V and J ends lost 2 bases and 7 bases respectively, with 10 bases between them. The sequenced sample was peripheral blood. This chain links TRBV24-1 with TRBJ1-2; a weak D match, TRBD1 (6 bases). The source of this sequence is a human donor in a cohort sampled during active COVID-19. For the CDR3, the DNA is TGTGCCACCAGTGATTCCCTAGGGGGTGGCTACACCTTC. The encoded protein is CATSDSLGGGYTF.